A single sample is the source of the 32 T cell receptor beta chains below, sequenced in a study of T cell changes during pregnancy in multiple sclerosis. Clones were read by immunoSEQ multiplex PCR, and TCRdb kept only the in-frame ones, dropping some. The sample holds over 50,000 clones, roughly nine tenths seen once. The sequencing used CD4+ T cells from peripheral blood mononuclear cells, collected in the third trimester of pregnancy. Receptors were obtained from a female donor with multiple sclerosis, enrolled in a pregnancy study.

V usage is TRBV5-6 and J usage is TRBJ2-6; D gene unclear. CDR1 is SGHDT, CDR2 YYEEEE, per germline. The CDR3 consists of 15 residues. V lost 3 bases to trimming and J lost 4 bases, with 11 bases between them. The CDR3 spells CASSSFIAGANVLTF. CDR3 coding DNA: TGTGCCAGCAGCTCTTTTATTGCGGGGGCCAACGTCCTGACTTTC.

The chain joins TRBV5-1 to TRBJ2-1, with 8 bases identical to TRBD2. The germline CDR1 and CDR2 sequences are SGHRS and YFSETQ. The CDR3 is 15 amino acids. V dropped 3 bases and J dropped 6; count of bases not matched to a gene: 8. This chain's CDR3 is CASSSRGGPGNEQFF. CDR3 DNA sequence: TGCGCCAGCAGCTCTCGGGGGGGGCCTGGCAATGAGCAGTTCTTC.

CDR3 coding DNA: TGCGCCAGCAGCCCTGGACAGGCGCACTCCTATAATTCACCCCTCCACTTT. Protein sequence: CASSPGQAHSYNSPLHF. This chain joins TRBV4-1 and TRBJ1-6; TRBD1 agrees at 7 bases. CDR3 length: 17 amino acids. Germline V CDR1 and CDR2: MGHRA, YSYEKL. The ends lost 4 bases at V and 0 bases at J; junction bases unmatched: 6.

The V gene is TRBV18, the J gene TRBJ1-5, with a weak D call TRBD1 (6 bases). This CDR3 has 15 residues. The V end lost 1 base, the J end lost 4 bases, and 11 bases lay between the germline ends. Germline V CDR1 and CDR2: KGHSH, LQKENI. The CDR3 sequence is CASSPLQGINQPQHF. The CDR3 nucleotides are TGTGCCAGCTCACCACTTCAGGGGATAAATCAGCCCCAGCATTTT.

This sequence joins TRBV6-1 and TRBJ2-5, with TRBD2 matching over 15 bases. V was pared by 7 bases and J by 5 bases, with 5 bases of the junction left unmatched. CDR1 is MNHNS, CDR2 SASEGT, per germline. CDR3 length: 15 amino acids. The CDR3 is CASTRTSGGDETQYF. In DNA, the CDR3 is TGTGCCAGCACCCGGACTAGCGGGGGGGACGAGACCCAGTACTTC.

V and J are TRBV7-6 and TRBJ2-1, with a tentative D call TRBD1 (5 bases). Trimming removed 1 base at V and 5 bases at J, with 15 bases between. Germline CDR1 and CDR2: SGHVS and FNYEAQ. The CDR3 has 16 residues. This chain's CDR3 is CASSLGLRVGNNEQFF. CDR3 sequence (DNA): TGTGCCAGCAGCTTAGGGCTCAGGGTGGGGAACAATGAGCAGTTCTTC.

The chain links TRBV6-5 to TRBJ2-1; a possible D gene is TRBD2 (5 bases). Per the germline V gene, CDR1 is MNHEY and CDR2 is SVGAGI. Deletions cut 10 bases from V and 7 bases from J, with 14 bases between. The CDR3 covers 12 residues. CDR3 amino acids: CATSGGVNEQFF. The DNA for the CDR3 is TGTGCCACCTCTGGAGGAGTTAATGAGCAGTTCTTC.

The chain links TRBV6-1 to TRBJ1-1; 7 bases are shared with TRBD1. After removal of 2 bases from V and 3 bases from J, the junction contained 9 bases not matched to a gene. The CDR3 consists of 16 residues. Germline CDR1 MNHNS, CDR2 SASEGT. The CDR3 here is CASSEQGGHLDTEAFF. The CDR3 DNA reads as TGTGCCAGCAGTGAACAGGGGGGACACCTTGACACTGAAGCTTTCTTT.

This chain links TRBV30 with TRBJ1-2; D is undetermined. In germline, CDR1 is GTSNPN, CDR2 SVGIG (reference sequence). The length of the CDR3 is 10 residues. The DNA of the CDR3 is TGTGGTTGTCTAGGCCATGGCTACACCTTC. It encodes CGCLGHGYTF.

The J gene is TRBJ1-5, the V gene TRBV4-1, with TRBD1 as a possible D gene (5 bases). The CDR3 consists of 15 residues. Germline CDR1 MGHRA, CDR2 YSYEKL. The V end lost 0 bases, the J end lost 4 bases, and 10 bases lay between the germline ends. CDR3 nucleotides: TGCGCCAGCAGCCAAGATTACGGACAAAATCAGCCCCAGCATTTT. Translating it yields CASSQDYGQNQPQHF.

As regards this clone: Additional DNA sequences in this sample encode the identical CDR3. This sequence joins TRBV19 and TRBJ1-5; 10 bases line up with TRBD1. Germline CDR1 is LNHDA and CDR2 is SQIVND (reference sequence). Trimming cost V 5 bases and J 4 bases; bases outside gene matches: 2. The CDR3 sequence is 14 residues long. This CDR3 reads CASSGQGGNQPQHF. In DNA, the CDR3 is TGTGCCAGTAGTGGACAGGGGGGGAATCAGCCCCAGCATTTT.

The chain employs TRBV19 and TRBJ2-2, with a tentative D call TRBD1 (5 bases). Trimming removed 10 bases at V and 7 bases at J, with 13 bases between. This CDR3 has 12 residues. Germline values: CDR1 LNHDA, CDR2 SQIVND (reference sequence). The CDR3 loop reads CATRQSVGELFF. The CDR3 coding sequence is TGTGCCACCCGACAGTCCGTCGGGGAGCTGTTTTTT.

This chain joins TRBV5-1 and TRBJ2-3; 7 bases align to TRBD1. Trimming at V came to 3 bases and at J to 1 base, leaving 2 bases not matched to a gene. The CDR3 contains 14 residues. CDR1 and CDR2 (germline): SGHRS, YFSETQ. CDR3 in DNA: TGCGCCAGCAGCTCGACAGGGCGCACAGATACGCAGTATTTT. The encoded protein is CASSSTGRTDTQYF.

J is TRBJ2-7 and V is TRBV6-1; 13 bases align to TRBD2. CDR3 size: 16 residues. CDR1 and CDR2 (germline): MNHNS, SASEGT. The V gene end was trimmed by 6 bases and the J gene end by 0 bases; junction bases not matched to a gene: 5. As DNA, the CDR3 is TGTGCCAGCAGGGAACTAGCGGGAGGGTTCTCCTACGAGCAGTACTTC. Its protein product is CASRELAGGFSYEQYF.

V is TRBV5-1 and J is TRBJ1-6, with TRBD1 identical over 9 bases. The germline gives CDR1 SGHRS, CDR2 YFSETQ. CDR3 size: 16 residues. The V gene end was trimmed by 5 bases and the J gene end by 0 bases; junction bases not matched to a gene: 3. CDR3 sequence: CASRQGASSYNSPLHF. In DNA, the CDR3 is TGCGCCAGCAGACAGGGGGCTAGCTCCTATAATTCACCCCTCCACTTT.

The chain is built from TRBV30 and TRBJ1-5; D perhaps matches TRBD1 (6 bases). The germline V gene has CDR1 GTSNPN and CDR2 SVGIG (reference sequence). The CDR3 runs to 13 residues. Deletions cut 7 bases from V and 2 bases from J, with 12 bases between. The CDR3: CASRGAGNQPQHF. The CDR3 region has the DNA TGTGCCTCCAGGGGCGCGGGCAATCAGCCCCAGCATTTT. Drawing the rest from reference TRBV30 and TRBJ1-5, the complete variable domain is SQTIHQWPATLVQPVGSPLSLECTVEGTSNPNLYWYRQAAGRGLQLLFYSVGIGQISSEVPQNLSASRPQDRQFILSSKKLLLSDSGFYLCASRGAGNQPQHFGDGTRLSIL.

The chain has TRBV6-1 and TRBJ2-6; D is perhaps TRBD2 (5 bases). The CDR3 is 15 amino acids. CDR1 and CDR2 from the germline V gene are MNHNS and SASEGT. V dropped 6 bases and J dropped 4 bases, with 13 bases sitting between them. CDR3 loop: CASRARARGANVLTF. CDR3 bases: TGTGCCAGCAGAGCGAGGGCGCGGGGGGCCAACGTCCTGACTTTC.

This clone was seen more than once but under ten times. The CDR3 nucleotides read TGTGCCAGCAGCTTCAGGGACTATAATTCACCCCTCCACTTT. Its protein product is CASSFRDYNSPLHF. The J gene is TRBJ1-6, the V gene TRBV7-9; weak D call: TRBD1 (5 bases). This CDR3 comprises 14 residues. V lost 3 bases and J lost 3, with 6 bases in between. Germline V gene lookup returns CDR1 SEHNR and CDR2 FQNEAQ (reference sequence).

This sequence joins TRBV5-6 and TRBJ2-7; possibly TRBD2 for D (5 bases). Trimming pared 1 base from V and 5 bases from J, leaving 13 bases between. The CDR3 spans 14 residues. Germline V gene sequence: CDR1 SGHDT, CDR2 YYEEEE. DNA of the CDR3: TGTGCCAGCAGCTTGCCGAGAGGGTTTGACGAGCAGTACTTC. It codes for CASSLPRGFDEQYF.

This chain links TRBV11-2 with TRBJ1-2, with 8 bases identical to TRBD1. With V trimmed by 3 bases and J by 7 bases, 7 bases remained unmatched. The CDR3 runs to 14 residues. In germline, CDR1 is SGHAT, CDR2 FQNNGV. CDR3 bases: TGTGCCAGCAGCTTCTCGGACAGGGCCCGTGGCTACACCTTC. Protein sequence: CASSFSDRARGYTF. Looking up the rest from reference TRBV11-2 and TRBJ1-2 gives the full variable domain: EAGVAQSPRYKIIEKRQSVAFWCNPISGHATLYWYQQILGQGPKLLIQFQNNGVVDDSQLPKDRFSAERLKGVDSTLKIQPAKLEDSAVYLCASSFSDRARGYTFGSGTRLTVV.

This chain connects TRBV7-5 to TRBJ2-7; TRBD2 is the table's D call and was not checked against the DNA. TRBV7-5 is a recognized pseudogene. This CDR3 spans 15 amino acids. The CDR3 DNA is TGTGTCAGAAGCTTAGGGGCTAGCGGGGGGTATCAGCAGTACTTC. This translates into CVRSLGASGGYQQYF.

The chain has TRBV6-4 and TRBJ1-2, with TRBD1 as a possible D gene (5 bases). V gave up 3 bases and J gave up 5 bases, with 25 bases separating them. CDR3 length: 18 amino acids. Germline V lookup: CDR1 MRHNA, CDR2 SNTAGT. DNA for the CDR3: TGTGCCAGCAGTGAACCCCCCCGCAGCGGGGCGGAGGGGTATGGCTACACCTTC. Translated, it gives CASSEPPRSGAEGYGYTF.

The chain is built from TRBV7-3 and TRBJ2-1; a weak D match, TRBD1 (5 bases). Per germline, CDR1 SGHTA and CDR2 FQGTGA. Trimming removed 1 base from V and 7 bases from J, with 11 bases in between. The CDR3 runs to 14 residues. In DNA, the CDR3 is TGTGCCAGCAGCTTAAATGGGGCGTCTAATGAGCAGTTCTTC. Translating gives CASSLNGASNEQFF. The full variable domain, its missing parts supplied by reference TRBV7-3 and TRBJ2-1, is GAGVSQTPSNKVTEKGKYVELRCDPISGHTALYWYRQSLGQGPEFLIYFQGTGAADDSGLPNDRFFAVRPEGSVSTLKIQRTERGDSAVYLCASSLNGASNEQFFGPGTRLTVL.

The V call is TRBV5-1, the J call TRBJ2-7; 7 bases line up with TRBD1. V was clipped by 3 bases and J by 3 bases; unmatched bases: 6. The germline V gene encodes CDR1 SGHRS and CDR2 YFSETQ. This CDR3 spans 14 amino acids. The CDR3 reads CASSSGTAVYEQYF. The CDR3 nucleotides are TGCGCCAGCAGCTCGGGGACAGCCGTCTACGAGCAGTACTTC.

The V gene is TRBV29-1, the J gene TRBJ1-4; TRBD1 might be the D (5 bases). From germline, CDR1 is SQVTM and CDR2 ANQGSEA. This CDR3 spans 12 amino acids. Trimming left V 5 bases short and J 7 bases short, with 11 bases between. CDR3 in DNA: TGCAGCGTTAAGACAGTGGGTGAAAAACTGTTTTTT. The encoded protein is CSVKTVGEKLFF.

This clone was seen just once. The chain employs TRBV7-8 and TRBJ2-7; a weak D match, TRBD2 (6 bases). V was cut by 3 bases and J by 2 bases, with 26 bases left in between. The germline V gene has CDR1 SGHVS and CDR2 FQNEAQ. This CDR3 is built from 19 residues. The CDR3 reads CASSLTSGAGLIITYEQYF. CDR3 in DNA: TGTGCCAGCAGCTTGACTAGTGGGGCGGGTTTGATTATTACCTACGAGCAGTACTTC.

The chain carries TRBV19 and TRBJ1-5; 11 bases are a match to TRBD1. Germline CDR1 LNHDA, CDR2 SQIVND (reference sequence). With V trimmed by 2 bases and J by 6 bases, 3 bases remained unmatched. This CDR3 has 15 amino acids. The CDR3 nucleotides are TGTGCCAGTAGTATATGGACAGGGGGCGGTCAGCCCCAGCATTTT. It translates to CASSIWTGGGQPQHF.

V usage is TRBV7-8 and J usage is TRBJ1-2; TRBD1 is a possible D gene (6 bases). CDR1 is SGHVS and CDR2 is FQNEAQ in the germline V gene. V lost 5 bases and J 6 bases, leaving 10 bases between the germline ends. This CDR3 has 12 amino acids. This chain's CDR3 is CASSPHRDGYTF. CDR3 DNA sequence: TGTGCCAGCAGCCCCCACAGGGATGGCTACACCTTC.

The chain combines TRBV6-5 with TRBJ2-7; possible D gene TRBD2, 6 bases. The V and J ends lost 0 bases and 5 bases respectively, with 11 bases between them. The CDR3 totals 14 residues. Germline CDR1 MNHEY, CDR2 SVGAGI. The CDR3 DNA sequence: TGTGCCAGCAGTTACTCGAGAGGAGGGGACGAGCAGTACTTC. This sequence encodes CASSYSRGGDEQYF.

CDR3 DNA sequence: TGCAGCGTTGGCGGACTAGCGGGCAAGTCCTACAATGAGCAGTTCTTC. Its protein is CSVGGLAGKSYNEQFF. The rearrangement joins TRBV29-1 to TRBJ2-1; TRBD2 matches at 11 bases. Germline lookup yields CDR1 SQVTM and CDR2 ANQGSEA. The length of the CDR3 is 16 residues. V gave up 4 bases and J gave up 1 base; unmatched junction bases: 6.

This clone was seen only a few times. The J gene is TRBJ1-1, the V gene TRBV15; no clear D. V gave up 4 bases and J gave up 1 base, with 7 bases separating them. Germline CDR1 reads LNHNV; CDR2 reads YYDKDF (reference sequence). CDR3 length equals 13 residues. In nucleotides, the CDR3 is TGTGCCACCAGCATCGACACGAACACTGAAGCTTTCTTT. Translation: CATSIDTNTEAFF.

The chain links TRBV30 to TRBJ1-2, with D perhaps TRBD1 (5 bases). Germline CDR1 GTSNPN, CDR2 SVGIG (reference sequence). With 2 bases removed from V and 8 bases from J, the gap between germline ends came to 15 bases. CDR3 length: 13 amino acids. The CDR3, as DNA: TGTGCCTGGAGTTTGACGTTTGGGGGGGGCTACACCTTC. Amino acids: CAWSLTFGGGYTF.